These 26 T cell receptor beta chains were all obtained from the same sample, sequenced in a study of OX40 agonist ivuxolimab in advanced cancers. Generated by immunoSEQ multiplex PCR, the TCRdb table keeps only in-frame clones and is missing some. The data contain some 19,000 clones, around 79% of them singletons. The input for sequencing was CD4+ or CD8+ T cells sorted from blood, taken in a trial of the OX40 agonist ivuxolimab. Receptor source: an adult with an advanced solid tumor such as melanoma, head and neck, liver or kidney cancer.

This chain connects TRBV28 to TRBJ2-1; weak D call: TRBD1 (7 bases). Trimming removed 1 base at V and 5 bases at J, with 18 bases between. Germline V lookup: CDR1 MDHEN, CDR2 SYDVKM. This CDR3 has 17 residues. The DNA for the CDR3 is TGTGCCAGCAGTTTATTAAGCGAGGGGGCGGGAAACAATGAGCAGTTCTTC. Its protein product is CASSLLSEGAGNNEQFF.

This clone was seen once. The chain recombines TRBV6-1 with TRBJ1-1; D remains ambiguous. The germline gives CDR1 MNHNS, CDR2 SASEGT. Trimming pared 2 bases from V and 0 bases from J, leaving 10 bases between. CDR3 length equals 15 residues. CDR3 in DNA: TGTGCCAGCAGTGAAATTGGGAGGATGAACACTGAAGCTTTCTTT. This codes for CASSEIGRMNTEAFF.

The CDR3 bases are TGTGCCAGCGCCCGGGGAGCGGGGGACACCGGGGAGCTGTTTTTT. Amino acid sequence: CASARGAGDTGELFF. The chain couples TRBV6-5 to TRBJ2-2; 8 positions match TRBD2. The CDR3 runs 15 residues. V dropped 8 bases and J dropped 3; count of bases not matched to a gene: 8. From germline, CDR1 is MNHEY and CDR2 SVGAGI.

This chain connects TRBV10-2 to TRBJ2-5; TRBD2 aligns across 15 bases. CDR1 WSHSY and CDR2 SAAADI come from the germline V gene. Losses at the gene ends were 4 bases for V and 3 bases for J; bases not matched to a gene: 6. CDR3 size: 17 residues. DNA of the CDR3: TGCGCCAGCAGTGGGGGACTAGCGGGGGGCCCTGAAGAGACCCAGTACTTC. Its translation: CASSGGLAGGPEETQYF.

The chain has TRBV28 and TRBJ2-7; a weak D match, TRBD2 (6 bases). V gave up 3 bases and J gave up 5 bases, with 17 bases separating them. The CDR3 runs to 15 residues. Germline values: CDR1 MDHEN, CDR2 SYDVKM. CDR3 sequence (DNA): TGTGCCAGCAGTTTCGACGGGAGTCCCATCGACGAGCAGTACTTC. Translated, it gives CASSFDGSPIDEQYF.

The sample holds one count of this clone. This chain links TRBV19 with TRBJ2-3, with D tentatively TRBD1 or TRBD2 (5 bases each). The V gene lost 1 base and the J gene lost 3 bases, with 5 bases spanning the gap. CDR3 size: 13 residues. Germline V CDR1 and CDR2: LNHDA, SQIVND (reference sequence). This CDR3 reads CASSIGGTDTQYF. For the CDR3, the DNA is TGTGCCAGTAGTATAGGGGGGACAGATACGCAGTATTTT.

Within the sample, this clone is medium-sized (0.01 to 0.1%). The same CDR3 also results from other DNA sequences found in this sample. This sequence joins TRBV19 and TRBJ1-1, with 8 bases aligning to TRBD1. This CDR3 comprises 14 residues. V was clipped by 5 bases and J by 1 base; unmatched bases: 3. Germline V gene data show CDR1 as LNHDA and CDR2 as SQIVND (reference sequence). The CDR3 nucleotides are TGTGCCAGTAGTCCCGGGACAGGGAACACTGAAGCTTTCTTT. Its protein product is CASSPGTGNTEAFF.

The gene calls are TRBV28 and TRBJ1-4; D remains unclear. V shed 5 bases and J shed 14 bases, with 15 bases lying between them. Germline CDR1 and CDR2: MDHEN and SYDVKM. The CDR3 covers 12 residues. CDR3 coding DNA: TGTGCCAGCAGTGTTGATCAATTGGTCCTGTTTTTT. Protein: CASSVDQLVLFF.

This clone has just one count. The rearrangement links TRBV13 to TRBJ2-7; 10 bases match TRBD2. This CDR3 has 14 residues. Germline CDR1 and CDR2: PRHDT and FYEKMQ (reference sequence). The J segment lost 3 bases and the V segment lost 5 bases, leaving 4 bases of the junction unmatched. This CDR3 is CASSTSGTDYEQYF. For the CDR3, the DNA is TGTGCCAGCAGCACTAGCGGGACAGACTACGAGCAGTACTTC.

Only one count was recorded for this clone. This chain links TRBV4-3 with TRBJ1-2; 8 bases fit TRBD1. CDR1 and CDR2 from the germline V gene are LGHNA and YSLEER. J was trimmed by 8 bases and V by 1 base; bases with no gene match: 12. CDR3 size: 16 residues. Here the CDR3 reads CASSQAPGQGAGGYTF. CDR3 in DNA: TGCGCCAGCAGCCAAGCCCCCGGACAGGGCGCCGGGGGCTACACCTTC.

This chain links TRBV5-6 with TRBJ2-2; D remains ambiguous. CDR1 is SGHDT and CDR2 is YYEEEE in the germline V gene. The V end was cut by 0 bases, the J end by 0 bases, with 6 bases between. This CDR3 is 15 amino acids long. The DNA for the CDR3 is TGTGCCAGCAGCTTGGTCCGAGCGAACACCGGGGAGCTGTTTTTT. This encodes CASSLVRANTGELFF.

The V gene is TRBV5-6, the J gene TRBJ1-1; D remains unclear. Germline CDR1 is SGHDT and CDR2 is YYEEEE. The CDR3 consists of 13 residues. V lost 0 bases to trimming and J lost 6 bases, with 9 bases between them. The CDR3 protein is CASSLASSSEAFF. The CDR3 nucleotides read TGTGCCAGCAGCTTGGCCTCTAGCTCTGAAGCTTTCTTT. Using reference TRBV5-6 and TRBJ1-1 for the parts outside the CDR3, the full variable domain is DAGVTQSPTHLIKTRGQQVTLRCSPKSGHDTVSWYQQALGQGPQFIFQYYEEEERQRGNFPDRFSGHQFPNYSSELNVNALLLGDSALYLCASSLASSSEAFFGQGTRLTVV.

The chain's CDR3 is CASSIPAADDQETQYF. The CDR3 DNA follows: TGTGCCAGCAGTATCCCGGCGGCTGACGACCAAGAGACCCAGTACTTC. The V call is TRBV28, the J call TRBJ2-5; D not resolved. Trimming pared 5 bases from V and 0 bases from J, leaving 16 bases between. CDR1 MDHEN and CDR2 SYDVKM come from the germline V gene. CDR3 size: 16 residues.

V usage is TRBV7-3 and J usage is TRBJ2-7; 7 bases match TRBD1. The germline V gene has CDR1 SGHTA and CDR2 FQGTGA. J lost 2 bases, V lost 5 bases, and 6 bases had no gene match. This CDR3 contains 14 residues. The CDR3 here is CASSHAGGAYEQYF. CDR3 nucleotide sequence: TGTGCCAGCAGCCATGCAGGGGGTGCCTACGAGCAGTACTTC.

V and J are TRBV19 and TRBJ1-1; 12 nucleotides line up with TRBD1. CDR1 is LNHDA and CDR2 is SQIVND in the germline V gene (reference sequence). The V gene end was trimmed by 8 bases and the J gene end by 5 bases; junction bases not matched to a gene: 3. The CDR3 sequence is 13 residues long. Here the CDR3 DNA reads TGTGCCAGTGGGACAGGGGGCAGGACTGAAGCTTTCTTT. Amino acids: CASGTGGRTEAFF.

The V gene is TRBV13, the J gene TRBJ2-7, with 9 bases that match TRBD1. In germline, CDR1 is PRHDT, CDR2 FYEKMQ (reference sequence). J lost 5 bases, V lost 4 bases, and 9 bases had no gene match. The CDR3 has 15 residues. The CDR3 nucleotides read TGTGCCAGCAGCTCATTTCCGGGACAGGGAGACGAGCAGTACTTC. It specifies CASSSFPGQGDEQYF. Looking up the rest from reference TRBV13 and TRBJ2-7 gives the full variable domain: AAGVIQSPRHLIKEKRETATLKCYPIPRHDTVYWYQQGPGQDPQFLISFYEKMQSDKGSIPDRFSAQQFSDYHSELNMSSLELGDSALYFCASSSFPGQGDEQYFGPGTRLTVT.

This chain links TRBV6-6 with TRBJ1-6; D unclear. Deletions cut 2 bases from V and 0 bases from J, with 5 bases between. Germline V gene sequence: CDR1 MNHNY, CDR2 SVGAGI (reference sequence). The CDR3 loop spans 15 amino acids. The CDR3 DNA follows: TGTGCCAGCAGTTACCAGGTCTCCTATAATTCACCCCTCCACTTT. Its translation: CASSYQVSYNSPLHF.

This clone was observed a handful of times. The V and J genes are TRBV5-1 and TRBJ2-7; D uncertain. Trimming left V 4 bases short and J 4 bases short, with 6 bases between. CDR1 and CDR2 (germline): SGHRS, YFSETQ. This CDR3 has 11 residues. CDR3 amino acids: CASSELYEQYF. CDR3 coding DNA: TGCGCCAGCAGCGAGCTGTACGAGCAGTACTTC. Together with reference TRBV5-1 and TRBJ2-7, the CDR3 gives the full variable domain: KAGVTQTPRYLIKTRGQQVTLSCSPISGHRSVSWYQQTPGQGLQFLFEYFSETQRNKGNFPGRFSGRQFSNSRSEMNVSTLELGDSALYLCASSELYEQYFGPGTRLTVT.

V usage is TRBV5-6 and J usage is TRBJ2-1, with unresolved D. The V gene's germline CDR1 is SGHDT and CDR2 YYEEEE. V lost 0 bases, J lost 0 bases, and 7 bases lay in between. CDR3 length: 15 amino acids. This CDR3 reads CASSLVRVSYNEQFF. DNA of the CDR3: TGTGCCAGCAGCTTGGTACGGGTCTCCTACAATGAGCAGTTCTTC.

The CDR3 reads CASTPGLASYNEQFF. In nucleotides, the CDR3 is TGTGCCAGCACCCCGGGACTAGCATCCTACAATGAGCAGTTCTTC. The V call is TRBV25-1, the J call TRBJ2-1; 9 nucleotides line up with TRBD2. Per germline, CDR1 MGHDK and CDR2 SYGVNS. V was clipped by 7 bases and J by 1 base; unmatched bases: 5. CDR3 length equals 15 residues.

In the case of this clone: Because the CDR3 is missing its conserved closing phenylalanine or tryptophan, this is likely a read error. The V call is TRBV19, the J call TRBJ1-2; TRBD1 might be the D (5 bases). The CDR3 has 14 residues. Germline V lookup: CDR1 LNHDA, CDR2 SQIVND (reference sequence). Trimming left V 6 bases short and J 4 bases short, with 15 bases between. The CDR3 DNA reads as TGTGCCAGTAGGGGACGGATCGCTCGCTATGGCTACACCCTC. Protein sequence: CASRGRIARYGYTL.

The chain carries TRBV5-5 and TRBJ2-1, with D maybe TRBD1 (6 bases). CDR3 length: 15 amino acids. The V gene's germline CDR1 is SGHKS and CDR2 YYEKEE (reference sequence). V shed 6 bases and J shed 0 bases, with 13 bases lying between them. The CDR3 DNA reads TGTGCCAGCATCGAAGTGGACAGCTCCTACAATGAGCAGTTCTTC. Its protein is CASIEVDSSYNEQFF.

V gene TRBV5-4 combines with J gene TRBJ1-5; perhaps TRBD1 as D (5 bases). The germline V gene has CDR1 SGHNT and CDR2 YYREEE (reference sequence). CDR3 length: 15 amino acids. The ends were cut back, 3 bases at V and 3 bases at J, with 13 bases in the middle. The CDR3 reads CASSWDAAPNQPQHF. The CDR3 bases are TGTGCCAGCAGCTGGGACGCTGCCCCCAATCAGCCCCAGCATTTT.

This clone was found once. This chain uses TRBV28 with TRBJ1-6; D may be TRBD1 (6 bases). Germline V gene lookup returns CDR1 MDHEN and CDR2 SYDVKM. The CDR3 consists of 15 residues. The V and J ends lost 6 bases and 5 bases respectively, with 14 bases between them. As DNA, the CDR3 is TGTGCCAGCAGACTAGGGACAACTAATAATTCACCCCTCCACTTT. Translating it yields CASRLGTTNNSPLHF.

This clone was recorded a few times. This CDR3 is CAWSVLAAYNEQFF. The CDR3 nucleotides read TGTGCCTGGAGTGTACTAGCGGCCTACAATGAGCAGTTCTTC. This chain joins TRBV30 and TRBJ2-1; 8 bases are a match to TRBD2. The CDR3 sequence is 14 residues long. Germline V gene lookup returns CDR1 GTSNPN and CDR2 SVGIG (reference sequence). With V trimmed by 0 bases and J by 2 bases, 0 bases remained unmatched.

The DNA for the CDR3 is TGTGCCACCTGGGACGCAGGATACAATGAGCAGTTCTTC. Protein sequence: CATWDAGYNEQFF. This chain connects TRBV6-1 to TRBJ2-1; TRBD1 or TRBD2 may be the D gene (5 bases each). The V end was cut by 10 bases, the J end by 4 bases, with 14 bases between. There are 13 residues in the CDR3. CDR1 is MNHNS and CDR2 is SASEGT in the germline V gene.